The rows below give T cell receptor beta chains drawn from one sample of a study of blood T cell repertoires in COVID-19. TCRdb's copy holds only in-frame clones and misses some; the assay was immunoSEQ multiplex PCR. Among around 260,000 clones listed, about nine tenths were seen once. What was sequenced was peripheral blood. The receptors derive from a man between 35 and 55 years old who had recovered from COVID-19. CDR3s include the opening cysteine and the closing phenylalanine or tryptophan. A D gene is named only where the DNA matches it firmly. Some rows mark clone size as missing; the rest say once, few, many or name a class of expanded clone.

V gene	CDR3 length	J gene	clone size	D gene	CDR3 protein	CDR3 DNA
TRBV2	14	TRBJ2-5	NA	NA	CASSRGQRQETQYF	TGTGCCAGCAGCCGTGGGCAACGGCAAGAGACCCAGTACTTC
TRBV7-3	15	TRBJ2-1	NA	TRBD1	CASSYGTGQYNEQFF	TGTGCCAGCAGCTACGGGACAGGGCAATACAATGAGCAGTTCTTC
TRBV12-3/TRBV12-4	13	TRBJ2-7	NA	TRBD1	CASTGDRPHEQYF	TGTGCCAGCACCGGGGACAGGCCTCACGAGCAGTACTTC
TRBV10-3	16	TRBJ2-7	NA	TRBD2	CAISDPSGRPPYEQYF	TGTGCCATCAGTGACCCTAGCGGGAGGCCCCCCTACGAGCAGTACTTC
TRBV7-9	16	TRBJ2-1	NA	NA	CASSLVSTSSYNEQFF	TGTGCCAGCAGCTTAGTTTCGACAAGCTCCTACAATGAGCAGTTCTTC
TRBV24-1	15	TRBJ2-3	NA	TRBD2	CATSATSELPNTQYF	TGTGCCACCAGTGCGACTAGCGAACTGCCCAATACGCAGTATTTT
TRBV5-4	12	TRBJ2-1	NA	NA	CASSNDFHEQFF	TGTGCCAGCAGCAACGACTTCCATGAGCAGTTCTTC
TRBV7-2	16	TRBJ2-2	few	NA	CASSFDLGRGSGELFF	TGTGCCAGCAGCTTTGACCTTGGAAGGGGATCCGGGGAGCTGTTTTTT
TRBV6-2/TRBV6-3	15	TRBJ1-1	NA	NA	CASSYPRGGNTEAFF	TGTGCCAGCAGTTACCCAAGGGGCGGGAACACTGAAGCTTTCTTT
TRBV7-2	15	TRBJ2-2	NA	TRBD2	CASSMTSGFTGELFF	TGTGCCAGCAGCATGACTAGCGGGTTCACCGGGGAGCTGTTTTTT
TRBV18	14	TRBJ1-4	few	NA	CASSRGGTDEKLFF	TGTGCCAGCTCACGCGGGGGAACCGATGAAAAACTGTTTTTT
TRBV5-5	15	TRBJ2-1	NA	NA	CASSLFPSYYNEQFF	TGTGCCAGCAGCTTGTTTCCTAGCTACTACAATGAGCAGTTCTTC
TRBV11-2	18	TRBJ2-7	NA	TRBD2	CASSLRSRAGVLLYEQYF	TGTGCCAGCAGCTTAAGGTCTCGGGCGGGGGTGCTCCTCTACGAGCAGTACTTC
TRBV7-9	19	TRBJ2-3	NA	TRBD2	CASSLPSGSHHRATDTQYF	TGTGCCAGCAGCTTACCTAGCGGGTCACATCATCGGGCCACAGATACGCAGTATTTT
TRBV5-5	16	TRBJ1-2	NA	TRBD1	CASSTRTGGADYGYTF	TGTGCCAGCAGCACCCGAACAGGGGGCGCAGACTATGGCTACACCTTC